This TCR beta chain originates from a study of immune evolution from preneoplasia to lung adenocarcinoma. With 3 bases clipped from V and 7 bases from J, the junction kept 7 bases outside the gene matches. The CDR3 has 15 amino acids. The germline CDR1 and CDR2 sequences are MGHRA and YSYEKL. Assay: immunoSEQ multiplex PCR; the TCRdb copy retains only in-frame clones and omits some. The data contain approximately 7,900 clones, around 80% of them seen just once; the ten biggest clones take up 6% to 7.5%. V gene TRBV4-1 combines with J gene TRBJ1-4, with TRBD1 matching over 8 bases. The specimen sequenced was FFPE adjacent normal lung tissue. This clonotype was sampled from a person between 65 and 79 years old with lung adenocarcinoma. The CDR3 region is CASSHPTGEGEKLFF. DNA of the CDR3: TGCGCCAGCAGCCACCCGACAGGGGAGGGTGAAAAACTGTTTTTT.